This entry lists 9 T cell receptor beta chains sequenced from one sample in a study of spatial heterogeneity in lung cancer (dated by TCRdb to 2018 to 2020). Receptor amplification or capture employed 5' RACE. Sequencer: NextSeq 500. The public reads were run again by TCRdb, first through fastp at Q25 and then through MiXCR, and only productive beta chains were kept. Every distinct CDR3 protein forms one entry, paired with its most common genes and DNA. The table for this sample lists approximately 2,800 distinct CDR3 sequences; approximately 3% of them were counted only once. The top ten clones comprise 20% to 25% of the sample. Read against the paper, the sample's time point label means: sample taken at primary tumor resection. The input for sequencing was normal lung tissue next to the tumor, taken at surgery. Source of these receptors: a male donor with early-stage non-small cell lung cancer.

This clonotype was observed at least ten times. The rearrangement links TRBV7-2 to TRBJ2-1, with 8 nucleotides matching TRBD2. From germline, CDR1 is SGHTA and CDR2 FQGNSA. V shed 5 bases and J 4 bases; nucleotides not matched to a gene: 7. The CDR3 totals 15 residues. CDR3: CASSPSGSQYNEQFF. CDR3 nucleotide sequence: TGTGCCAGCAGCCCCAGCGGGAGCCAGTACAATGAGCAGTTCTTC. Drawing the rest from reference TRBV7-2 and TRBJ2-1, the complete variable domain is GAGVSQSPSNKVTEKGKDVELRCDPISGHTALYWYRQSLGQGLEFLIYFQGNSAPDKSGLPSDRFSAERTGGSVSTLTIQRTQQEDSAVYLCASSPSGSQYNEQFFGPGTRLTVL.

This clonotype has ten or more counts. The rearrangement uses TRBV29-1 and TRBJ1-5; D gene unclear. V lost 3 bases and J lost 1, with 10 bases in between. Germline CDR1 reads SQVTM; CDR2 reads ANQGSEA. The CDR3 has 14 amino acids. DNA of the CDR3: TGCAGCGTTGATTCGCCGGGGAGCAATCAGCCCCAGCATTTT. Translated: CSVDSPGSNQPQHF.

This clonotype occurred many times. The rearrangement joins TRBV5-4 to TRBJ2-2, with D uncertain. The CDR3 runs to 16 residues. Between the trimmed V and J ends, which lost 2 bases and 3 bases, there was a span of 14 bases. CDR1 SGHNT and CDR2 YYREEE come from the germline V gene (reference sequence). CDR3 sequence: CASSLLPASYTGELFF. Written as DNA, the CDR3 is TGTGCCAGCAGCTTACTTCCGGCCTCCTACACCGGGGAGCTGTTTTTT.

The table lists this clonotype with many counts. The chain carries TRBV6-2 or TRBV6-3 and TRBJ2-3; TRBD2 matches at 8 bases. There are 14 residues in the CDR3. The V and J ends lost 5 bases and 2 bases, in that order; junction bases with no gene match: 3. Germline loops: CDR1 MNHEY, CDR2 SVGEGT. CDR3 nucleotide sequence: TGTGCCAGCAGTCCAGCGGGAGCCACAGATACGCAGTATTTT. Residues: CASSPAGATDTQYF.

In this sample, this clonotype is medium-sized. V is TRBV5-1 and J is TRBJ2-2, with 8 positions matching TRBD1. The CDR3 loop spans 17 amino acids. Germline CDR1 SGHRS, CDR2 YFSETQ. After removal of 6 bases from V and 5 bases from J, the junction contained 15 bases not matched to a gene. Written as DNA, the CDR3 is TGCGCCAGCATCCTTTCGCCGGGACAGGAACGGACCGGGGAGCTGTTTTTT. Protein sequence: CASILSPGQERTGELFF.

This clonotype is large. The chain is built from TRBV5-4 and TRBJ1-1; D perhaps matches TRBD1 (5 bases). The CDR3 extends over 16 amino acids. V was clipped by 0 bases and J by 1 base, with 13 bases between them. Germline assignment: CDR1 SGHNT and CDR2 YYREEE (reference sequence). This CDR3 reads CASSLDGAGQNTEAFF. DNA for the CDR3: TGTGCCAGCAGCTTGGATGGAGCCGGACAGAACACTGAAGCTTTCTTT.

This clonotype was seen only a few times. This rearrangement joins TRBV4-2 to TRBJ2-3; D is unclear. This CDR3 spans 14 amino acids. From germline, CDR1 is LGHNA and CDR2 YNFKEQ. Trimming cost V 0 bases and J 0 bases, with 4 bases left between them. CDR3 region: CASSQERSTDTQYF. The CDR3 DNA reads TGTGCCAGCAGCCAAGAAAGGAGCACAGATACGCAGTATTTT.

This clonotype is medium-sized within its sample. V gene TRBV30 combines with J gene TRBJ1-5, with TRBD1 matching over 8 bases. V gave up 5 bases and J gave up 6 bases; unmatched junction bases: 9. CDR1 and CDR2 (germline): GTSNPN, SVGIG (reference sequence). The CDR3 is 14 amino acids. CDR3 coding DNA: TGTGCCTGGGGCCCAGGGACAGGTTCTCAGCCCCAGCATTTT. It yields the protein CAWGPGTGSQPQHF.

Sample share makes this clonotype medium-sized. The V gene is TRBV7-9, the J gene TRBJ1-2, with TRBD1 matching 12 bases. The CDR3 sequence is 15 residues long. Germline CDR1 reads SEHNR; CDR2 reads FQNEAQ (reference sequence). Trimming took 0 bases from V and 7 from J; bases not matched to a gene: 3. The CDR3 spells CASSLAGQGAPGYTF. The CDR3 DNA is TGTGCCAGCAGCTTAGCGGGACAGGGGGCGCCTGGCTACACCTTC.